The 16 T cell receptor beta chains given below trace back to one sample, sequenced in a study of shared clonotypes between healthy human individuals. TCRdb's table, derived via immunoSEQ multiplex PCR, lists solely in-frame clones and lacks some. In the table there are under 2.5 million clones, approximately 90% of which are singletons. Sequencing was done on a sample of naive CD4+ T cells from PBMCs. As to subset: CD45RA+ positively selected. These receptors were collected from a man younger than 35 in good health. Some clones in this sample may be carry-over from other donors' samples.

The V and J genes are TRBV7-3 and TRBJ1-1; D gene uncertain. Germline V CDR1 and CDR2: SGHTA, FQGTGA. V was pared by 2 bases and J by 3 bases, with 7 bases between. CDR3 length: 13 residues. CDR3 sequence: CASSLFQDTEAFF. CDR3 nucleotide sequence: TGTGCCAGCAGCTTATTTCAGGACACTGAAGCTTTCTTT.

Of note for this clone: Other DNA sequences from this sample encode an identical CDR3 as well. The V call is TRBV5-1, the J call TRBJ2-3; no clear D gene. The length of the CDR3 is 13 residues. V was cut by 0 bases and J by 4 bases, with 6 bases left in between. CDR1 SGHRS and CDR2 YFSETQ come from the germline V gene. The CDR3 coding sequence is TGCGCCAGCAGCTTGGCGGGTGCAGATACGCAGTATTTT. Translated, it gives CASSLAGADTQYF.

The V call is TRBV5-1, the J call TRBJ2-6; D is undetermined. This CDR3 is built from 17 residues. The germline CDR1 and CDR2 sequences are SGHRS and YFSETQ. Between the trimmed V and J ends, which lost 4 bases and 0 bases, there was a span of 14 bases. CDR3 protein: CASSRSTASSGANVLTF. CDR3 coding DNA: TGCGCCAGCAGCCGGTCCACAGCTAGCTCTGGGGCCAACGTCCTGACTTTC. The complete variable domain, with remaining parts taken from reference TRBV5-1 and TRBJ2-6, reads KAGVTQTPRYLIKTRGQQVTLSCSPISGHRSVSWYQQTPGQGLQFLFEYFSETQRNKGNFPGRFSGRQFSNSRSEMNVSTLELGDSALYLCASSRSTASSGANVLTFGAGSRLTVL.

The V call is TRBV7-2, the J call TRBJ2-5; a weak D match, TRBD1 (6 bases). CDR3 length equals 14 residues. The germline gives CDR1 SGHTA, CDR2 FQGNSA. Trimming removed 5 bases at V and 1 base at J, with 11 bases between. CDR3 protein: CASSTGQPQETQYF. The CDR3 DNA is TGTGCCAGCAGCACAGGACAGCCCCAAGAGACCCAGTACTTC. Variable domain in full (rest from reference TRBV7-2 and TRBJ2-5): GAGVSQSPSNKVTEKGKDVELRCDPISGHTALYWYRQSLGQGLEFLIYFQGNSAPDKSGLPSDRFSAERTGGSVSTLTIQRTQQEDSAVYLCASSTGQPQETQYFGPGTRLLVL.

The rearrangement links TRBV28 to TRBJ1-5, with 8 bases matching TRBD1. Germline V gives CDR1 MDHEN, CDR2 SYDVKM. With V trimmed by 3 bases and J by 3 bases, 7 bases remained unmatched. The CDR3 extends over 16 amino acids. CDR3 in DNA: TGTGCCAGCAGTTTGGTGACAGGGGTAGACAATCAGCCCCAGCATTTT. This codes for CASSLVTGVDNQPQHF.

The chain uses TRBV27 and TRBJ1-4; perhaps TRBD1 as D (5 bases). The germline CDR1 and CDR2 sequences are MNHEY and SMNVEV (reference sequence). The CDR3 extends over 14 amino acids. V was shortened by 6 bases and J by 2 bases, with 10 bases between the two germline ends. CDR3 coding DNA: TGTGCCAGCAGCCTAGGGGACACTAATGAAAAACTGTTTTTT. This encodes CASSLGDTNEKLFF.

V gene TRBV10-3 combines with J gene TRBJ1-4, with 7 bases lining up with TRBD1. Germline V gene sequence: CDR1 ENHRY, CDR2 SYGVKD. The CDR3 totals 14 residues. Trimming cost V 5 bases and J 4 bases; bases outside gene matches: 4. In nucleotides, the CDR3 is TGTGCCATCAGTCCCGGGACAGTTAATGAAAAACTGTTTTTT. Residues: CAISPGTVNEKLFF.

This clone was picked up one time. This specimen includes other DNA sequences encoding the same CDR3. Here the CDR3 reads CASSLGGFQETQYF. The CDR3 DNA reads TGTGCCAGCAGCTTGGGGGGTTTCCAAGAGACCCAGTACTTC. The genes are TRBV5-4 and TRBJ2-5, with D unresolved. CDR1 is SGHNT, CDR2 YYREEE, per germline (reference sequence). This CDR3 has 14 amino acids. V lost 0 bases and J lost 1, with 7 bases in between.

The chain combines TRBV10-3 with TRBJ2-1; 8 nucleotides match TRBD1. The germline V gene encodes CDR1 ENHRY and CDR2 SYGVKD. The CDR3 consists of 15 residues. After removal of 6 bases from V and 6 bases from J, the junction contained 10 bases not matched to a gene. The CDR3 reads CAIRRTGYTVNEQFF. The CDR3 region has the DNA TGTGCCATCAGGCGGACAGGGTATACGGTCAATGAGCAGTTCTTC.

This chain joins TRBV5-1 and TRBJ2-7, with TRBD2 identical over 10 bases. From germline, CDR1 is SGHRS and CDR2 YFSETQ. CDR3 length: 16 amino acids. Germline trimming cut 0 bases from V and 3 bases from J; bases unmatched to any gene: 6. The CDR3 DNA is TGCGCCAGCAGCTTGGCCATGAGCGGGAGGGACTACGAGCAGTACTTC. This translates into CASSLAMSGRDYEQYF. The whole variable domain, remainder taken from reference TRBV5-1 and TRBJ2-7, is KAGVTQTPRYLIKTRGQQVTLSCSPISGHRSVSWYQQTPGQGLQFLFEYFSETQRNKGNFPGRFSGRQFSNSRSEMNVSTLELGDSALYLCASSLAMSGRDYEQYFGPGTRLTVT.

The CDR3 nucleotides read TGTGCCAGCAGCGGCCGGGACACTCAGGGATATGGCTACACCTTC. Amino acids: CASSGRDTQGYGYTF. This chain links TRBV9 with TRBJ1-2, with a weak D call TRBD1 (6 bases). CDR3 length: 15 amino acids. V was pared by 3 bases and J by 5 bases, with 17 bases between. Per the germline V gene, CDR1 is SGDLS and CDR2 is YYNGEE.

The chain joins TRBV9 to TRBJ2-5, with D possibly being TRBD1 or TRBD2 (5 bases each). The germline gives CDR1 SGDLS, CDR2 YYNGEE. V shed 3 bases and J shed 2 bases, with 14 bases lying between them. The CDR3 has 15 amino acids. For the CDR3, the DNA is TGTGCCAGCAGCGCGTCGACGGGGCCACAAGAGACCCAGTACTTC. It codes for CASSASTGPQETQYF.

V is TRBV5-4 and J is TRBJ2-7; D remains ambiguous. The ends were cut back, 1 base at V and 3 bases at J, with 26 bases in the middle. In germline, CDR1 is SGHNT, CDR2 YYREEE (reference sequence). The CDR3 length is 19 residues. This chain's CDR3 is CASSLFCLLARKGRYEQYF. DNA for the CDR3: TGTGCCAGCAGCTTGTTCTGTCTTTTGGCCCGGAAAGGTCGCTACGAGCAGTACTTC.

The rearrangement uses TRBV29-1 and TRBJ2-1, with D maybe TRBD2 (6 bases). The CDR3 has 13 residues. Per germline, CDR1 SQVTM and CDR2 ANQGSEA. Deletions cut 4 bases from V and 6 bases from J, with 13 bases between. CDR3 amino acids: CSVVEGLGNEQFF. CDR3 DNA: TGCAGCGTTGTGGAGGGATTAGGCAATGAGCAGTTCTTC.

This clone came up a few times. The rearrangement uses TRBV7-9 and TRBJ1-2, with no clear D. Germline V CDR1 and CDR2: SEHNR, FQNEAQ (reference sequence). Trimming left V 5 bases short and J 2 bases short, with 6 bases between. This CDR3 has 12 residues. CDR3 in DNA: TGTGCCAGCAGCCCGGGGAACTATGGCTACACCTTC. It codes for CASSPGNYGYTF.

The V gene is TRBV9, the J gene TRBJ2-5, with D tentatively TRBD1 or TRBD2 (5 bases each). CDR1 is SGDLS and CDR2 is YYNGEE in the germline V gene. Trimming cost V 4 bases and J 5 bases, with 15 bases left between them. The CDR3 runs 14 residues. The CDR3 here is CASSSFGTGETQYF. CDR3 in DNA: TGTGCCAGCAGCTCCTTCGGGACCGGGGAGACCCAGTACTTC.